These T cell receptor beta chains were read from a single sample in a study of T cell responses to AZD1222 COVID-19 vaccine. The assay was immunoSEQ multiplex PCR, and TCRdb's table has in-frame clones only and misses some. This table has 100,000 or so clones, about 83% appearing once. Specimen: peripheral blood, collected on day 0 of AZD1222 vaccination. The receptors originated from an adult in good health. Both conserved end residues are part of each CDR3. D genes are given only for firm matches. Size is stated for part of the rows, as once, few or many counts, or as a class when the clone is expanded.

TRBV11-2,13,-,TRBJ2-5,few,TGTGCCAGCAGCCTCCGGGAACCAGCGACCCAGTACTTC,CASSLREPATQYF
TRBV28,19,-,TRBJ1-4,once,TGTGCCAGCAGTTCCCCCATCCAGGGGATGAGAGGGGCTCGCGAAAAACTGTTTTTT,CASSSPIQGMRGAREKLFF
TRBV27,16,TRBD2,TRBJ2-3,-,TGTGCCAGCAGTTTACTAGCGGGAGGAAGCACAGATACGCAGTATTTT,CASSLLAGGSTDTQYF
TRBV7-2,15,TRBD2,TRBJ2-7,-,TGTGCCAGCAGCTATGCTGGCGGGAGTACCTACGAGCAGTACTTC,CASSYAGGSTYEQYF
TRBV15,13,-,TRBJ2-3,-,TGTGCCACCGTCCCCCTTGGGGGTGATACGCAGTATTTT,CATVPLGGDTQYF
TRBV6-2/TRBV6-3,14,TRBD1,TRBJ1-6,-,TGTGCCAGCAGTCGTGACAGGGAAAATTCACCCCTCCACTTT,CASSRDRENSPLHF
TRBV5-1,12,-,TRBJ2-5,-,TGCGCCAGCAGCCCCCGCACAGAGACCCAGTACTTC,CASSPRTETQYF
TRBV19,14,-,TRBJ2-3,few,TGTGCCAGTAGTAGACAGTATCCTCCAGATACGCAGTATTTT,CASSRQYPPDTQYF
TRBV11-2,15,TRBD2,TRBJ2-7,-,TGTGCCAGCAGCCCGACTAGCGGGAGTTCCTACGAGCAGTACTTC,CASSPTSGSSYEQYF
TRBV5-6,14,-,TRBJ1-1,-,TGTGCCAGCAGCTTGGTAGGGGATAACACTGAAGCTTTCTTT,CASSLVGDNTEAFF
TRBV7-2,13,-,TRBJ2-1,-,TGTGCCAGCAGCTTAGTCGGGGTCGGGGAGCAGTTCTTC,CASSLVGVGEQFF
TRBV30,13,-,TRBJ1-2,-,TGTGCCTGGAGTGAGGACACGGCCTATGGCTACACCTTC,CAWSEDTAYGYTF
TRBV5-4,17,-,TRBJ2-1,-,TGTGCCAGCAGCTTAAGTGTAGGGTTAGGTAAGGACAATGAGCAGTTCTTC,CASSLSVGLGKDNEQFF
TRBV27,15,-,TRBJ1-4,few,TGTGCCAGCAGTTTCTCGTCGTTCGGTGGTGAAAAACTGTTTTTT,CASSFSSFGGEKLFF
TRBV28,15,-,TRBJ1-1,-,TGTGCCAGCATCCTTAGGGGGGCAGGTGGAACTGAAGCTTTCTTT,CASILRGAGGTEAFF
TRBV28,14,-,TRBJ2-2,-,TGTGCCATCCGATCTAAATCGAACACCGGGGAGCTGTTTTTT,CAIRSKSNTGELFF
TRBV6-5,15,TRBD1,TRBJ2-7,-,TGTGCCAGCAGTTCGGGACAGGGGAATACCTACGAGCAGTACTTC,CASSSGQGNTYEQYF
TRBV12-3/TRBV12-4,13,-,TRBJ1-5,once,TGTGCCAGCAGTTTAGACGAGCCAAAGTATACCCATTTT,CASSLDEPKYTHF
TRBV19,15,-,TRBJ2-1,-,TGTGCCAGTAGTAGGAGGAGGCAGTTACCGGATGAGCAGTTCTTC,CASSRRRQLPDEQFF
TRBV7-2,17,TRBD1,TRBJ2-2,-,TGTGCCAGCAGCCCGACCGGGACAGGGGTCGGGACCGGGGAGCTGTTTTTT,CASSPTGTGVGTGELFF
TRBV5-4,16,-,TRBJ2-2,-,TGTGCCAGCAGCCCTGCAGGGGGGAGGGCCACCGGGGAGCTGTTTTTT,CASSPAGGRATGELFF
TRBV19,11,-,TRBJ1-1,-,TGTGCCAGTATGGGGCTCGGGGAAGCTTTCTTT,CASMGLGEAFF
TRBV6-2/TRBV6-3,18,-,TRBJ1-3,few,TGTGCCAGCAGTTACGCTCAGGGGACCGGTTTGGCTGGAAACACCATATATTTT,CASSYAQGTGLAGNTIYF
TRBV5-4,16,-,TRBJ2-3,-,TGTGCCAGCAGCCCGGACCGGGACTCGCGGGTACATACGCAGTATTTT,CASSPDRDSRVHTQYF
TRBV10-1,14,-,TRBJ1-5,few,TGCGCCAGCAGTGTCATCCCTGGGAATCAGCCCCAGCATTTT,CASSVIPGNQPQHF
TRBV24-1,14,-,TRBJ2-2,-,TGTGCCACCAGTGACCCCGACCGCACCGGGGAGCTGTTTTTT,CATSDPDRTGELFF
TRBV6-2/TRBV6-3,12,-,TRBJ1-1,-,TGTGCCAGCAGTTGGGCATTAACCGAAGCTTTCTTT,CASSWALTEAFF
TRBV6-4,13,TRBD1,TRBJ1-6,-,TGTGCCAGCAGTCCAGGGGGGAATTCACCCCTCCACTTT,CASSPGGNSPLHF
TRBV11-2,18,-,TRBJ2-2,-,TGTGCCAGCAGCTACACAACAGTCCGGGTCAAGTCCACCGGGGAGCTGTTTTTT,CASSYTTVRVKSTGELFF
TRBV28,12,-,TRBJ2-5,-,TGTGCCAGCCACCGGGCGCAAGAGACCCAGTACTTC,CASHRAQETQYF
TRBV11-2,16,-,TRBJ1-4,-,TGTGCCAGCAGCCCGGCCGTCGGGAGGACTAATGAAAAACTGTTTTTT,CASSPAVGRTNEKLFF
TRBV7-6,18,TRBD2,TRBJ2-3,few,TGTGCCAGCAGCCCACTAGCGGGAAGTGGTTTTAGCACAGATACGCAGTATTTT,CASSPLAGSGFSTDTQYF
TRBV11-2,15,TRBD1,TRBJ1-1,-,TGTGCCAGCAGCCTAAACAGGGGGCGGGTGGCTGAAGCTTTCTTT,CASSLNRGRVAEAFF
TRBV7-2,15,TRBD2,TRBJ2-1,-,TGTGCCAGCAGCTTAGAACCTAGCGGGAGTAATGAGCAGTTCTTC,CASSLEPSGSNEQFF
TRBV9,15,TRBD1,TRBJ1-1,-,TGTGCCAGCAGCGCACAGGGGGCTGGGAACACTGAAGCTTTCTTT,CASSAQGAGNTEAFF
TRBV28,16,-,TRBJ2-2,-,TGTGCCAGCAGTTCCGACAGGGAGGGGAACACCGGGGAGCTGTTTTTT,CASSSDREGNTGELFF
TRBV25-1,13,-,TRBJ1-5,once,TGTGCCAGCAGTGAAGGAGATTATCAGCCCCAGCATTTT,CASSEGDYQPQHF
TRBV5-1,17,TRBD2,TRBJ2-2,-,TGCGCCAGCAGCCCCGCGGGGCGGGGAGGGGACACCGGGGAGCTGTTTTTT,CASSPAGRGGDTGELFF
TRBV6-6,14,TRBD1,TRBJ1-4,-,TGTGCCAGCACCAGGACAGGCCTTAATGAAAAACTGTTTTTT,CASTRTGLNEKLFF
TRBV7-9,11,-,TRBJ2-5,-,TGTGCCAGCAGCTCCGGGGAGACCCAGTACTTC,CASSSGETQYF
TRBV5-4,18,TRBD1,TRBJ2-6,once,TGTGCCAGCAGCTTGCCGGGGACAGGGGTCTCTGGGGCCAACGTCCTGACTTTC,CASSLPGTGVSGANVLTF
TRBV6-2/TRBV6-3,12,-,TRBJ2-5,few,TGTGCCAGCAGTTTGCGGGAAGAGACCCAGTACTTC,CASSLREETQYF
TRBV6-5,13,-,TRBJ1-2,-,TGTGCCAGCAGTTACTTTGGTGGAAGTGGCTACACCTTC,CASSYFGGSGYTF
TRBV6-5,15,TRBD2,TRBJ2-7,-,TGTGCCAGCAGTCCTGGACTAGCGGGGAGCAGGGAGCAGTACTTC,CASSPGLAGSREQYF
TRBV9,16,TRBD2,TRBJ2-2,-,TGTGCCAGCATCCCTAGCGGAGGCGGGCCGGCCGGGGAGCTGTTTTTT,CASIPSGGGPAGELFF
TRBV28,13,-,TRBJ2-2,-,TGTGCCAGCAGTCCTAAGGTGGCCGGGGAGCTGTTTTTT,CASSPKVAGELFF
TRBV15,16,TRBD1,TRBJ1-6,-,TGTGCCACCAGCAGAGGGGAGAACAGGGGGCTTTCACCCCTCCACTTT,CATSRGENRGLSPLHF
TRBV7-3,15,-,TRBJ2-1,-,TGTGCCAGCAGCCTGGGGACCACACACTACAATGAGCAGTTCTTC,CASSLGTTHYNEQFF
TRBV30,15,TRBD1,TRBJ2-1,-,TGTGCCTGGAGTAAAAGGGACAGGGAGGGCAATGAGCAGTTCTTC,CAWSKRDREGNEQFF
TRBV24-1,13,TRBD2,TRBJ2-7,few,TGTGCCACCAGTGGAGCGGGATCCTACGAGCAGTACTTC,CATSGAGSYEQYF
TRBV2,15,-,TRBJ1-5,-,TGTGCCAGCAGTGTGGGACGCCGCTTAGACGGGACCCAGCATTTT,CASSVGRRLDGTQHF
TRBV28,14,TRBD1,TRBJ1-4,-,TGTGCCAGCAGTTCGGACAGGCAAGGTGAAAAACTGTTTTTT,CASSSDRQGEKLFF
TRBV28,15,TRBD1,TRBJ1-5,-,TGTGCCAGCAGTTTCTCAGGGGGTCGGTTTCAGCCCCAGCATTTT,CASSFSGGRFQPQHF